One sample yielded the 23 T cell receptor beta chains listed below, sequenced in a study of T cell responses to AZD1222 COVID-19 vaccine. The protocol was immunoSEQ multiplex PCR, while the TCRdb copy is restricted to in-frame clones and leaves out a portion. This table holds 150,000 to 200,000 clones, about 90% found once. The sequences come from peripheral blood, collected 28 days after the second AZD1222 dose. Source of these receptors: an adult who received the AZD1222 COVID-19 vaccine.

V usage is TRBV28 and J usage is TRBJ2-3, with 7 bases matching TRBD1. The CDR3 has 14 amino acids. Germline V gene lookup returns CDR1 MDHEN and CDR2 SYDVKM. J gave up 2 bases and V 8 bases, and 7 bases lay outside the gene matches. The CDR3 reads CASDRTGPTDTQYF. CDR3 DNA sequence: TGTGCCAGCGACCGGACAGGACCCACAGATACGCAGTATTTT.

This chain uses TRBV28 with TRBJ1-5, with TRBD1 as a possible D gene (6 bases). The V gene lost 3 bases and the J gene lost 7 bases, with 19 bases spanning the gap. Germline-derived CDR1 and CDR2 are MDHEN and SYDVKM. The CDR3 loop spans 16 amino acids. The chain's CDR3 is CASSFWRGGSQQPQHF. For the CDR3, the DNA is TGTGCCAGCAGTTTTTGGCGGGGGGGCTCTCAGCAGCCCCAGCATTTT.

Turning to this clone: The junction departs from the called germline gene at one end, perhaps through a read error. The chain employs TRBV2 and TRBJ2-3, with 7 positions matching TRBD1. The CDR3 has 15 residues. Germline CDR1 and CDR2: SNHLY and FYNNEI. In DNA form, the CDR3 reads TGTGCCAGCAGTGTGACCCTGGTAACAGGGGCAGGTGGGGATTTT. As protein: CASSVTLVTGAGGDF.

The chain is built from TRBV19 and TRBJ1-2; 9 nucleotides agree with TRBD1. The V gene's germline CDR1 is LNHDA and CDR2 SQIVND (reference sequence). CDR3 size: 14 residues. V dropped 6 bases and J dropped 6; count of bases not matched to a gene: 8. CDR3 sequence: CASRQGQGSDGYTF. The CDR3 DNA sequence: TGTGCCAGTAGACAGGGACAGGGTAGCGATGGCTACACCTTC. Combining the CDR3 with reference TRBV19 and TRBJ1-2 gives the whole variable domain DGGITQSPKYLFRKEGQNVTLSCEQNLNHDAMYWYRQDPGQGLRLIYYSQIVNDFQKGDIAEGYSVSREKKESFPLTVTSAQKNPTAFYLCASRQGQGSDGYTFGSGTRLTVV.

The genes are TRBV7-3 and TRBJ2-5, with a weak D call TRBD1 (5 bases). The CDR3 is made up of 17 amino acids. Trimming pared 2 bases from V and 5 bases from J, leaving 21 bases between. Germline-derived CDR1 and CDR2 are SGHTA and FQGTGA. This CDR3 is CASSLGPQHRRQETQYF. The CDR3 nucleotides read TGTGCCAGCAGCTTAGGTCCACAGCACAGGCGGCAGGAGACCCAGTACTTC.

V usage is TRBV14 and J usage is TRBJ1-6; 9 bases are a match to TRBD1. The CDR3 length is 15 residues. Per the germline V gene, CDR1 is SGHDN and CDR2 is FVKESK. V trimming: 4 bases; J trimming: 8 bases; junction bases outside the gene matches: 6. The CDR3 DNA is TGTGCCAGCAGCCTAACCGGGACAGGGTATTCACCCCTCCACTTT. It codes for CASSLTGTGYSPLHF.

The chain combines TRBV9 with TRBJ1-4; 8 nucleotides line up with TRBD1. After removal of 0 bases from V and 1 base from J, the junction contained 11 bases not matched to a gene. This CDR3 comprises 19 residues. CDR1 is SGDLS and CDR2 is YYNGEE in the germline V gene. The CDR3 DNA is TGTGCCAGCAGCGTAGAGGGGACAGGTGAATACGGAACTAATGAAAAACTGTTTTTT. Translating gives CASSVEGTGEYGTNEKLFF.

This clone was detected a few times. J is TRBJ1-6 and V is TRBV7-2; D perhaps matches TRBD1 (5 bases). Germline CDR1 is SGHTA and CDR2 is FQGNSA. V was clipped by 3 bases and J by 3 bases, with 12 bases between them. There are 16 residues in the CDR3. CDR3: CASSLSQGIYNSPLHF. CDR3 bases: TGTGCCAGCAGCTTGAGTCAGGGCATCTATAATTCACCCCTCCACTTT.

The chain's CDR3 is CASSVVTGYNEQFF. The CDR3 DNA reads TGTGCCAGCAGCGTAGTGACAGGATACAATGAGCAGTTCTTC. V and J are TRBV9 and TRBJ2-1, with TRBD1 as a possible D gene (6 bases). There are 14 residues in the CDR3. Trimming pared 0 bases from V and 4 bases from J, leaving 8 bases between. The germline gives CDR1 SGDLS, CDR2 YYNGEE.

The CDR3 DNA reads as TGTGCCAGCATACCAATGAACAGGGTGTCTGGAACAGATACGCAGTATTTT. Translation: CASIPMNRVSGTDTQYF. The chain combines TRBV2 with TRBJ2-3, with D maybe TRBD1 (6 bases). The CDR3 is made up of 17 amino acids. The germline V gene encodes CDR1 SNHLY and CDR2 FYNNEI. Trimming pared 7 bases from V and 3 bases from J, leaving 23 bases between.

DNA of the CDR3: TGTGCCAGCGTTGCAGCGGGGGCGACACAAGAGACCCAGTACTTC. Encoded protein: CASVAAGATQETQYF. This sequence joins TRBV5-4 and TRBJ2-5, with TRBD2 identical over 8 bases. Germline assignment: CDR1 SGHNT and CDR2 YYREEE (reference sequence). V dropped 7 bases and J dropped 2; count of bases not matched to a gene: 10. This CDR3 has 15 residues.

This chain connects TRBV5-4 to TRBJ1-2, with 7 bases aligning to TRBD1. The CDR3 length is 15 residues. With V trimmed by 4 bases and J by 4 bases, 10 bases remained unmatched. Germline CDR1 and CDR2: SGHNT and YYREEE (reference sequence). CDR3 bases: TGTGCCAGCAGCACGTCACAGGGGCGGGGCTATGGCTACACCTTC. Its protein is CASSTSQGRGYGYTF.

V gene TRBV5-1 combines with J gene TRBJ2-7; 9 bases match TRBD1. The CDR3 length is 16 residues. Germline CDR1 is SGHRS and CDR2 is YFSETQ. The V and J ends lost 0 bases and 5 bases, in that order; junction bases with no gene match: 9. CDR3 amino acids: CASSLGQGTGTDEQYF. For the CDR3, the DNA is TGCGCCAGCAGCTTGGGCCAAGGGACAGGGACCGACGAGCAGTACTTC.

CDR3 sequence reads: CASRTYGTSYSNQPQHF. The CDR3 DNA reads as TGTGCCAGCAGGACGTACGGGACTAGCTATAGCAATCAGCCCCAGCATTTT. The chain couples TRBV28 to TRBJ1-5; D is possibly TRBD1 (5 bases). The CDR3 runs 17 residues. Germline CDR1 and CDR2: MDHEN and SYDVKM. V lost 6 bases to trimming and J lost 0 bases, with 18 bases between them.

This chain's CDR3 is CASSEAGRDNEQFF. DNA for the CDR3: TGTGCCAGCAGTGAGGCCGGCAGGGACAATGAGCAGTTCTTC. J is TRBJ2-1 and V is TRBV25-1, with D perhaps matching TRBD1 (5 bases). The CDR3 sequence is 14 residues long. CDR1 is MGHDK, CDR2 SYGVNS, per germline. With 3 bases removed from V and 5 bases from J, the gap between germline ends came to 11 bases.

Concerning this clone: An end of the junction differs from the germline gene, which may be a read error. This chain joins TRBV6-5 and TRBJ1-1, with 9 bases that match TRBD1. Germline V gene data show CDR1 as MNHEY and CDR2 as SVGAGI. The CDR3 has 14 amino acids. The CDR3 sequence: CASSYGTGNAEAFF. Here the CDR3 DNA reads TGTGCCAGCAGTTACGGGACAGGGAACGCTGAAGCTTTCTTT.

V is TRBV28 and J is TRBJ2-2; TRBD2 agrees at 8 bases. CDR3 length equals 16 residues. Germline CDR1 MDHEN, CDR2 SYDVKM. V shed 8 bases, J shed 8 bases, and the junction held 16 bases outside the gene matches. The CDR3 DNA sequence: TGTGCCAGCCGAATTAGTAGCGGGACCATGTCGGGGGAGCTGTTTTTT. The encoded protein is CASRISSGTMSGELFF.

The V gene is TRBV2, the J gene TRBJ2-3, with a possible D match to TRBD2 (6 bases). This CDR3 has 17 residues. The germline CDR1 and CDR2 sequences are SNHLY and FYNNEI. The V end was cut by 2 bases, the J end by 0 bases, with 15 bases between. The CDR3 DNA reads TGTGCCAGCAGTGAACCGAACATTCTAGCGAGCACAGATACGCAGTATTTT. This translates into CASSEPNILASTDTQYF.

The V and J genes are TRBV24-1 and TRBJ2-2; D is undetermined. Germline CDR1 and CDR2: KGHDR and SFDVKD. V was trimmed by 3 bases and J by 0 bases, leaving 10 bases between them. The CDR3 has 16 residues. The CDR3 bases are TGTGCCACCAGTGATCCCTCAGGTTCGAACACCGGGGAGCTGTTTTTT. Translated, it gives CATSDPSGSNTGELFF.

The chain couples TRBV19 to TRBJ1-5; tentatively, D is TRBD1 (6 bases). CDR1 is LNHDA, CDR2 SQIVND, per germline (reference sequence). This CDR3 comprises 13 residues. Trimming took off 8 bases at V and 7 bases at J, with 15 bases between the two ends. The chain's CDR3 is CASSQGLGQPQHF. The CDR3 DNA sequence: TGTGCCAGTTCTCAGGGGTTGGGACAGCCCCAGCATTTT.

V usage is TRBV11-2 and J usage is TRBJ2-7; perhaps TRBD2 as D (6 bases). Germline assignment: CDR1 SGHAT and CDR2 FQNNGV. This CDR3 has 15 residues. Trimming removed 6 bases at V and 9 bases at J, with 24 bases between. In DNA form, the CDR3 reads TGTGCCAGCAGTATATCGTGGAGTGGGACTGGGGGGCAGTACTTC. Its translation is CASSISWSGTGGQYF.

As to this clone: Other nucleotide sequences from this sample produce the same CDR3. The chain uses TRBV18 and TRBJ2-7; D is unresolved. The CDR3 has 13 residues. Trimming left V 3 bases short and J 5 bases short, with 11 bases between. Germline CDR1 and CDR2: KGHSH and LQKENI. The DNA for the CDR3 is TGTGCCAGCTCACCGCATCTAGATGACGAGCAGTACTTC. It specifies CASSPHLDDEQYF.

The chain has TRBV5-1 and TRBJ2-5; the D gene is possibly TRBD1 (6 bases). Trimming cost V 0 bases and J 3 bases, with 6 bases left between them. Germline V CDR1 and CDR2: SGHRS, YFSETQ. The CDR3 consists of 13 residues. CDR3 sequence: CASSLGTEETQYF. The CDR3 DNA is TGCGCCAGCAGCTTGGGGACAGAAGAGACCCAGTACTTC.